This TCR beta chain was sequenced during a study of cytomegalovirus exposure and HLA in healthy donors. PCR employed 60 Vbeta and 13 Jbeta primers. Sequencing was performed with immunoSEQ multiplex PCR; in TCRdb, only in-frame clones are kept and a portion is missing. Of about 160,000 clones detected, almost 85% appear once; the ten largest clones hold less than 0.4%. The CDR3 sequence is 13 residues long. The J segment lost 9 bases and the V segment lost 2 bases, leaving 5 bases of the junction unmatched. Germline values: CDR1 MNHEY, CDR2 SVGAGI. Broader study findings: Most TCR sequences were seen very rarely across donors, but some public TCRs occurred in many. In a later analysis, donors in an Asian-associated ancestry cluster reportedly had fewer N-insertions in productive TCRs than the cohort mean.

This clone was detected only once. What it recognizes is unknown. The chain employs TRBV6-5 and TRBJ2-7; 9 nucleotides line up with TRBD2. Sequenced: PBMCs. This clonotype was sampled from a boy under 10 years old in good health and CMV-seronegative. In nucleotides, the CDR3 is TGTGCCAGCAGTTACGGACTAGCGTACAGGCAGTACTTC. Residues: CASSYGLAYRQYF.